This T cell receptor (beta chain) was obtained from a study of control samples from healthy donors and cancer patients. Method: immunoSEQ multiplex PCR; TCRdb's copy keeps in-frame clones and lacks some. Of about 45,000 clones in the sample, 70% were seen once. From germline, CDR1 is SGHRS and CDR2 YFSETQ. Germline trimming cut 1 base from V and 1 base from J; bases unmatched to any gene: 9. CDR3 length: 17 residues. The sequenced material came from formalin-fixed, paraffin-embedded tissue. This TCR derives from a male donor with melanoma. The J gene is TRBJ2-7, the V gene TRBV5-1; TRBD1 agrees at 9 bases. The CDR3 region is CASSLNLGTGLSYEQYF. CDR3 sequence (DNA): TGCGCCAGCAGCTTGAACCTAGGGACAGGGCTATCCTACGAGCAGTACTTC.